There are a few counts of the clone carrying this T cell receptor (beta chain). TCRdb reanalysed the RT-PCR reads using MiXCR and keeps one entry per CDR3 protein. This repertoire shows about a million distinct CDR3 sequences, under 20% found once; its top ten account for around 6%. This sample is drawn from a study of patients and donors after allogeneic stem cell transplantation. J was trimmed by 3 bases and V by 4 bases; bases with no gene match: 10. The CDR3 extends over 17 amino acids. Sequenced: blood, either unsorted or a sorted T cell fraction (not recorded which). The chain combines TRBV12-3 or TRBV12-4 with TRBJ2-3, with TRBD2 matching 10 bases. This TCR derives from a human donor who was either an allogeneic HSCT recipient or a stem cell or donor lymphocyte infusion donor (not recorded which). It is not recorded whose cells these are; they may come from a transplant donor. The CDR3 loop reads CASSSLAGALRTDTQYF. In nucleotides, the CDR3 is TGTGCCAGCAGTTCCCTAGCGGGGGCGCTTAGAACAGATACGCAGTATTTT.